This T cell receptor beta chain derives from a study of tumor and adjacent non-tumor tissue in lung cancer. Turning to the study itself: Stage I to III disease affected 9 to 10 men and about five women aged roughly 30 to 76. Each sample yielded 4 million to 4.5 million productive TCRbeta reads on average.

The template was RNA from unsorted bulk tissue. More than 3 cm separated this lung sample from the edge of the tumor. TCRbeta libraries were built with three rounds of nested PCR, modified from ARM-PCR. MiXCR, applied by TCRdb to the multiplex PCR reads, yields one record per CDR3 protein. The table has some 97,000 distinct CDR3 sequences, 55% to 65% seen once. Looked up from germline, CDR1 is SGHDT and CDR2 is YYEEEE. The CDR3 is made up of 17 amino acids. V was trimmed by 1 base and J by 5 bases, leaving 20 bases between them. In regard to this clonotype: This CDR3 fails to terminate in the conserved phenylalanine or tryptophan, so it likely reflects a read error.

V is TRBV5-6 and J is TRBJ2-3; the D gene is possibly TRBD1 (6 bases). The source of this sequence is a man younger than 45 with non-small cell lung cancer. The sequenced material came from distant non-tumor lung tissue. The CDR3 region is CASSLTPGIGGGDTQYS. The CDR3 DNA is TGTGCCAGCAGCTTGACCCCCGGGATAGGGGGTGGAGATACGCAGTATTCT.